Below, 6 T cell receptor beta chains from the same sample are listed, as sequenced in a study of pediatric ulcerative colitis (dated by TCRdb to between 2017 and 2020). The library was produced with the immunoSEQ multiplex PCR assay. TCRdb took over this immuneACCESS table, retaining in-frame rearrangements with V and J assigned. Such tables are incomplete; in checked studies, under half of the missing clones stem from an unresolved V gene, and the remainder is unexplained. This sample has tens of thousands of clones in its table, and around 80% of those were observed once. Clones ranked in the top ten supply 1.1% of the sample. During colonoscopy, one to two pinch biopsies were obtained from the rectum for research. Sample: gut tissue. The receptors were gathered from a boy younger than 18 with mild ulcerative colitis.

The sample holds a few counts of this clone. The rearrangement uses TRBV7-8 and TRBJ1-5; maybe TRBD1 (6 bases). Germline CDR1 reads SGHVS; CDR2 reads FQNEAQ. V was cut by 1 base and J by 3 bases, with 7 bases left in between. This CDR3 region has 14 residues. DNA for the CDR3: TGTGCCAGCAGCTTAGGGGGGGCCAATCAGCCCCAGCATTTT. It codes for CASSLGGANQPQHF.

The genes are TRBV27 and TRBJ2-7; 7 nucleotides align to TRBD2. V lost 2 bases to trimming and J lost 3 bases; unmatched junction nucleotides: 4. The length of the CDR3 is 14 residues. Germline lookup yields CDR1 MNHEY and CDR2 SMNVEV (reference sequence). The CDR3: CASSLGLESYEQYF. CDR3 sequence (DNA): TGTGCCAGCAGTTTAGGACTAGAAAGCTACGAGCAGTACTTC.

Here the CDR3 DNA reads TGTGCCAGCAGCCCCATTGGTATAGGAAACATTCAGTACTTC. Amino acids: CASSPIGIGNIQYF. The chain is built from TRBV4-2 and TRBJ2-4; unclear D gene. The germline V gene encodes CDR1 LGHNA and CDR2 YNFKEQ. CDR3 length: 14 residues. Trimming pared 4 bases from V and 6 bases from J, leaving 13 bases between.

The rearrangement links TRBV25-1 to TRBJ2-7, with TRBD1 identical over 8 bases. V lost 3 bases to trimming and J lost 6 bases; unmatched junction nucleotides: 4. Germline CDR1 is MGHDK and CDR2 is SYGVNS. The CDR3 is 13 amino acids. CDR3 sequence: CASSDRQGAEQYF. The CDR3 nucleotides read TGTGCCAGCAGTGATCGGCAGGGGGCCGAGCAGTACTTC.

The chain carries TRBV15 and TRBJ1-3; no clear D gene. The CDR3 is made up of 14 amino acids. V gave up 0 bases and J gave up 4 bases, with 7 bases separating them. Germline V gene data show CDR1 as LNHNV and CDR2 as YYDKDF (reference sequence). The CDR3 nucleotides are TGTGCCACCAGCAGAGATCCGATCGGAAACACCATATATTTT. This codes for CATSRDPIGNTIYF.

This clone was counted a single time. The V gene is TRBV11-2, the J gene TRBJ2-7; 7 nucleotides agree with TRBD2. CDR3 size: 15 residues. V lost 6 bases and J lost 3; bases outside the gene matches: 11. Germline V gene lookup returns CDR1 SGHAT and CDR2 FQNNGV. The CDR3 coding sequence is TGTGCCAGCAGGGGGGGGTCAGGGCTGGTCTACGAGCAGTACTTC. Translation: CASRGGSGLVYEQYF.